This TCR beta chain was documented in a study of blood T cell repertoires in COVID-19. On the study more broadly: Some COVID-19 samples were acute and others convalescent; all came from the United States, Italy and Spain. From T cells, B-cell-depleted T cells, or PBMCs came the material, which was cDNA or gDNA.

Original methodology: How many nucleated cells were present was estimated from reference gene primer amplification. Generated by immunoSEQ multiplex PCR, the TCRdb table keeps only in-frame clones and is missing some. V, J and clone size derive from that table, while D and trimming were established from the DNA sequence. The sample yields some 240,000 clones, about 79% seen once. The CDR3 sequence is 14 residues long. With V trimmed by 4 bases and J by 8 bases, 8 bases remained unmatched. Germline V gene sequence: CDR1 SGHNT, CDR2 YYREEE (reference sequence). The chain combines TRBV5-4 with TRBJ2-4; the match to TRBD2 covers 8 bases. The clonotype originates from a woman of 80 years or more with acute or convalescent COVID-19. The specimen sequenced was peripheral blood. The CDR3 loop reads CASSEGTRGDIQYF. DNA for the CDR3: TGTGCCAGCAGCGAAGGGACTAGAGGGGACATTCAGTACTTC.